One sample yielded the 19 T cell receptor beta chains listed below, sequenced in a study of T cell responses to AZD1222 COVID-19 vaccine. The assay was immunoSEQ multiplex PCR, and TCRdb's table has in-frame clones only and misses some. The profile covers 150,000 or so clones, with around 88% appearing a single time and roughly 16% taken by the ten largest. The source material was peripheral blood, sampled on day 0 of AZD1222 vaccination. The receptors were sampled from an adult in good health.

Only one count was recorded for this clone. The CDR3 DNA reads TGTGCCAGCAGCTTCAGGTCACCCCTCCACTTT. Its protein product is CASSFRSPLHF. This chain uses TRBV5-8 with TRBJ1-6, with unresolved D. CDR1 is SGHTS, CDR2 YDEGEE, per germline. Trimming left V 2 bases short and J 10 bases short, with 4 bases between. This CDR3 region has 11 residues.

The J gene is TRBJ2-4, the V gene TRBV7-2, with a tentative D call TRBD2 (6 bases). The ends were cut back, 4 bases at V and 3 bases at J, with 16 bases in the middle. CDR1 SGHTA and CDR2 FQGNSA come from the germline V gene. CDR3 size: 16 residues. The CDR3 DNA is TGTGCCAGCAGCTGGGACCCCCGGGGAGGCAAAAACATTCAGTACTTC. Its translation is CASSWDPRGGKNIQYF.

The CDR3 coding sequence is TGTGCCAGTAGTATAGGTCAGGTCAATGAGCAGTTCTTC. It translates to CASSIGQVNEQFF. J is TRBJ2-1 and V is TRBV19; D gene ambiguous. V shed 1 base and J shed 6 bases, with 7 bases lying between them. This CDR3 is 13 amino acids long. Germline CDR1 reads LNHDA; CDR2 reads SQIVND (reference sequence).

The chain has TRBV30 and TRBJ1-1; D unresolved. The CDR3 has 13 amino acids. V lost 3 bases, J lost 7 bases, and 15 bases lay in between. CDR1 GTSNPN and CDR2 SVGIG come from the germline V gene (reference sequence). The CDR3 is CAWSVRFSLEAFF. As DNA, the CDR3 is TGTGCCTGGAGCGTAAGGTTCTCACTTGAAGCTTTCTTT.

The J gene is TRBJ2-7, the V gene TRBV27; D is undetermined. The CDR3 consists of 12 residues. V dropped 3 bases and J dropped 7 bases, with 10 bases sitting between them. The V gene's germline CDR1 is MNHEY and CDR2 SMNVEV (reference sequence). In DNA form, the CDR3 reads TGTGCCAGCAGTTTCTCGGGTAGAGAGCAGTACTTC. Translation gives CASSFSGREQYF.

J is TRBJ2-3 and V is TRBV6-1; D might be TRBD1 (5 bases). V lost 2 bases and J lost 4, with 13 bases in between. The CDR3 sequence is 15 residues long. CDR1 and CDR2 from the germline V gene are MNHNS and SASEGT. Here the CDR3 reads CASSERGAAPDTQYF. The CDR3 DNA reads TGTGCCAGCAGTGAAAGGGGCGCCGCCCCAGATACGCAGTATTTT.

J is TRBJ2-3 and V is TRBV11-3; D may be TRBD1 (5 bases). CDR3 length: 14 residues. Germline values: CDR1 SGHNT, CDR2 YENEEA. Trimming left V 4 bases short and J 2 bases short, with 10 bases between. Written as DNA, the CDR3 is TGTGCCAGCAGCTCTGGACAACCCACAGATACGCAGTATTTT. Amino acids: CASSSGQPTDTQYF. The whole variable domain, remainder taken from reference TRBV11-3 and TRBJ2-3, is EAGVVQSPRYKIIEKKQPVAFWCNPISGHNTLYWYLQNLGQGPELLIRYENEEAVDDSQLPKDRFSAERLKGVDSTLKIQPAELGDSAVYLCASSSGQPTDTQYFGPGTRLTVL.

The chain employs TRBV10-2 and TRBJ1-2; TRBD1 might be the D (6 bases). Per germline, CDR1 WSHSY and CDR2 SAAADI. V dropped 5 bases and J dropped 8 bases, with 18 bases sitting between them. This CDR3 spans 14 amino acids. The CDR3 bases are TGCGCCAGCAGTCGCGACAGGCGGGGCGGCGGCTACACCTTC. Protein product: CASSRDRRGGGYTF.

The V call is TRBV6-5, the J call TRBJ1-6; weak D call: TRBD1 (5 bases). Trimming pared 6 bases from V and 8 bases from J, leaving 14 bases between. The CDR3 covers 14 residues. Germline lookup yields CDR1 MNHEY and CDR2 SVGAGI. This CDR3 reads CASSSGPQYSPLHF. In DNA form, the CDR3 reads TGTGCCAGCAGCTCGGGACCCCAGTATTCACCCCTCCACTTT.

The V call is TRBV27, the J call TRBJ2-2; D remains ambiguous. This CDR3 has 15 residues. V was trimmed by 9 bases and J by 3 bases, leaving 17 bases between them. Germline V lookup: CDR1 MNHEY, CDR2 SMNVEV (reference sequence). The DNA of the CDR3 is TGTGCCAGTCCAAGGTTTCGGCACGACACCGGGGAGCTGTTTTTT. It translates to CASPRFRHDTGELFF.

The J gene is TRBJ2-5, the V gene TRBV3-1 (or the pseudogene TRBV3-2); 10 bases are a match to TRBD2. The CDR3 extends over 13 amino acids. Germline V lookup: CDR1 LGHDT, CDR2 YNNKEL (reference sequence). The junction had 5 bases not matched to a gene; V was cut back by 8 bases and J by 5 bases. CDR3 sequence (DNA): TGTGCCAGCCTCCAGCGGGGGGGCGAGACCCAGTACTTC. It codes for CASLQRGGETQYF.

V is TRBV5-4 and J is TRBJ1-1, with 11 bases fitting TRBD1. The CDR3 is 16 amino acids. Germline trimming cut 0 bases from V and 5 bases from J; bases unmatched to any gene: 6. Germline CDR1 SGHNT, CDR2 YYREEE (reference sequence). In nucleotides, the CDR3 is TGTGCCAGCAGCTTGGGGGGACAGGGGGGACAAACTGAAGCTTTCTTT. The encoded protein is CASSLGGQGGQTEAFF.

The rearrangement links TRBV28 to TRBJ1-3; 9 positions match TRBD1. V dropped 7 bases and J dropped 2; count of bases not matched to a gene: 3. Looked up from germline, CDR1 is MDHEN and CDR2 is SYDVKM. This CDR3 region has 14 residues. The CDR3 DNA sequence: TGTGCCAGCATTGGGACAGGGACTGGAAACACCATATATTTT. Its protein product is CASIGTGTGNTIYF.

The chain uses TRBV6-2 or TRBV6-3 and TRBJ1-2, with TRBD1 matching 7 bases. Germline V gene lookup returns CDR1 MNHEY and CDR2 SVGEGT. Unmatched junction bases numbered 7, after V lost 5 bases and J lost 7 bases. This CDR3 is 13 amino acids long. In DNA form, the CDR3 reads TGTGCCAGCAGTAACCCGACAGGGACTGGCTACACCTTC. Protein sequence: CASSNPTGTGYTF.

The J gene is TRBJ1-2, the V gene TRBV3-1 (or the pseudogene TRBV3-2); the D is unclear. Germline CDR1 is LGHDT and CDR2 is YNNKEL (reference sequence). This CDR3 contains 16 residues. The V end lost 0 bases, the J end lost 0 bases, and 11 bases lay between the germline ends. The CDR3 protein is CASSQEWSVSNYGYTF. DNA for the CDR3: TGTGCCAGCAGCCAAGAGTGGTCCGTCTCTAACTATGGCTACACCTTC.

The CDR3 spells CASSPQGRNEQYF. CDR3 in DNA: TGTGCCAGCTCACCACAGGGACGGAACGAGCAGTACTTC. The rearrangement joins TRBV18 to TRBJ2-7; possibly TRBD1 or TRBD2 for D (5 bases each). The germline CDR1 and CDR2 sequences are KGHSH and LQKENI. The germline V and J ends were trimmed by 1 base and 5 bases, with 9 bases remaining between them. The CDR3 has 13 amino acids.

The chain links TRBV7-3 to TRBJ1-6; D remains ambiguous. Germline CDR1 is SGHTA and CDR2 is FQGTGA. V lost 2 bases, J lost 7 bases, and 12 bases lay in between. CDR3 length: 15 amino acids. CDR3 DNA: TGTGCCAGCAGCTTAGTGCCGGGGTTAAATTCACCCCTCCACTTT. This encodes CASSLVPGLNSPLHF.

The chain uses TRBV3-1 (or the pseudogene TRBV3-2) and TRBJ2-3; 7 positions match TRBD2. This CDR3 has 16 amino acids. Germline lookup yields CDR1 LGHDT and CDR2 YNNKEL (reference sequence). J gave up 2 bases and V 8 bases, and 13 bases lay outside the gene matches. CDR3 in amino acids: CASGREGFRFTDTQYF. The CDR3 nucleotides read TGTGCCAGCGGCAGGGAGGGGTTTCGTTTCACAGATACGCAGTATTTT.

The chain carries TRBV6-5 and TRBJ2-7, with a possible D match to TRBD1 (6 bases). Trimming stripped 7 bases from V and 0 bases from J, with 13 bases between. The CDR3 spans 14 residues. Germline V gene data show CDR1 as MNHEY and CDR2 as SVGAGI. The CDR3: CASTDWGLSYEQYF. CDR3 in DNA: TGTGCCAGCACCGACTGGGGGCTCTCCTACGAGCAGTACTTC.